Listed here is a single TCR beta chain. Its antigen remains unidentified. Having been cultured for roughly 9 days, the cells underwent CD4+ T cell isolation. CDR3 length: 15 residues. Trimming took 3 bases from V and 7 from J; bases not matched to a gene: 5. Per germline, CDR1 KGHDR and CDR2 SFDVKD. Assay used: immunoSEQ multiplex PCR; TCRdb lists only in-frame clones, some missing. Of about 58,000 clones listed, about 74% are singletons. The sample originates from a study of vaccination effects on CD4 cells after COVID-19. Study results and caveats: Only 1 of 255 vaccine-induced clones from healthy vaccinees cross-reacted with common cold coronaviruses. Infection- and vaccine-induced clones contracted markedly late after vaccination.

The source is a human donor who received a COVID-19 vaccine. This sample comprised CD4+ T cells from PBMCs cultured without peptide, obtained before COVID-19 vaccination. The chain uses TRBV24-1 and TRBJ2-1; TRBD1 aligns across 10 bases. The CDR3 DNA reads TGTGCCACCAGTGATGCGGGGACAGGGGCAAATGAGCAGTTCTTC. Its translation is CATSDAGTGANEQFF.